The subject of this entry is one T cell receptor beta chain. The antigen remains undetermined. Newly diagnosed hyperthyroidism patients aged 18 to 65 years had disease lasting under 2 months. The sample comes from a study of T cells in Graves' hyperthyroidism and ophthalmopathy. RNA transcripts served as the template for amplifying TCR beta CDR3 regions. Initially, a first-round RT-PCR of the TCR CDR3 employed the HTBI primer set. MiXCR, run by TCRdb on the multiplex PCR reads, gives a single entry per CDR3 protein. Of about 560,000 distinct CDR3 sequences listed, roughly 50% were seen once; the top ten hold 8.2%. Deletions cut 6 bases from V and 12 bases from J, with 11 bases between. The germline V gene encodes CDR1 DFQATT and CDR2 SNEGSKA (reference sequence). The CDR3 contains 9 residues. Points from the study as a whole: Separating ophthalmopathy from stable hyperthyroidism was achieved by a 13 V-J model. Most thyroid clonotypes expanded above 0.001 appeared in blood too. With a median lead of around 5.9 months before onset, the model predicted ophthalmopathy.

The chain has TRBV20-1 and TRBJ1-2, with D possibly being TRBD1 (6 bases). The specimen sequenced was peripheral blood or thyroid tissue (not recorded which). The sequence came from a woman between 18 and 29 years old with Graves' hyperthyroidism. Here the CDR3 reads CSATGGHTF. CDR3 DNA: TGCAGTGCCACCGGGGGGCACACCTTC.